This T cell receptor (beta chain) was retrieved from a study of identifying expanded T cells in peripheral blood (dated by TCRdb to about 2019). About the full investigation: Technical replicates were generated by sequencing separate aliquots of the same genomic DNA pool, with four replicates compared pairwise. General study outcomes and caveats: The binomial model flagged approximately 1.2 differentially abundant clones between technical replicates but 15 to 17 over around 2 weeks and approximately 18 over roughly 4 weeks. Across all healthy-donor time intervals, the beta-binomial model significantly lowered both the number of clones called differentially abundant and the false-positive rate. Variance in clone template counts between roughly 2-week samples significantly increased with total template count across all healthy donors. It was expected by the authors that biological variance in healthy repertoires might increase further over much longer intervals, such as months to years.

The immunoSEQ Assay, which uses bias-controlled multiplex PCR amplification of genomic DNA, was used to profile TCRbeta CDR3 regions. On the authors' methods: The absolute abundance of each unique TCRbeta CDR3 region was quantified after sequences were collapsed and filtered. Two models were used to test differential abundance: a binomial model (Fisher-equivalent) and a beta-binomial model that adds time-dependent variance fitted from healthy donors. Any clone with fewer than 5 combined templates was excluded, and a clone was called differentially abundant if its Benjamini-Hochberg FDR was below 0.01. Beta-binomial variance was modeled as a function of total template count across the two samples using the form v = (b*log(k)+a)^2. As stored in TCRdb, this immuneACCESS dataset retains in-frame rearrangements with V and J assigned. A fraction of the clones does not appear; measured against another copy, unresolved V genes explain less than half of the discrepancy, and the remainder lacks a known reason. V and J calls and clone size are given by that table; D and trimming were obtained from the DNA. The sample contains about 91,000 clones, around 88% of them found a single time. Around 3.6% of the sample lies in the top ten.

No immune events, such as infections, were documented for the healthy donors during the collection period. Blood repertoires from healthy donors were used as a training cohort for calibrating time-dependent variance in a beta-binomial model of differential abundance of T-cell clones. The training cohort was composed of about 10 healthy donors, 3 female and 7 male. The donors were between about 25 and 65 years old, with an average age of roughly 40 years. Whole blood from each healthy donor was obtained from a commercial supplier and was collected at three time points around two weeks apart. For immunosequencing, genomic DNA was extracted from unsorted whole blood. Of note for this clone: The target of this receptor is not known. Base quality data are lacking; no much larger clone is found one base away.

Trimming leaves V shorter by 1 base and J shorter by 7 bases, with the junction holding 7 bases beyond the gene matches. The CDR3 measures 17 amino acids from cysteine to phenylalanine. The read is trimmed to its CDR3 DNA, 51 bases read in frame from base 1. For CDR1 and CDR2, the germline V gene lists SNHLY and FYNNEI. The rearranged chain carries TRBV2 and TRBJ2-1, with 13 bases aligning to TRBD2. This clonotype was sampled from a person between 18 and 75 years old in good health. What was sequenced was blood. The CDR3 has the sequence CASSEVTSGRGWNEQFF. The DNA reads TGTGCCAGCAGTGAAGTAACTAGCGGGAGGGGCTGGAATGAGCAGTTCTTC.